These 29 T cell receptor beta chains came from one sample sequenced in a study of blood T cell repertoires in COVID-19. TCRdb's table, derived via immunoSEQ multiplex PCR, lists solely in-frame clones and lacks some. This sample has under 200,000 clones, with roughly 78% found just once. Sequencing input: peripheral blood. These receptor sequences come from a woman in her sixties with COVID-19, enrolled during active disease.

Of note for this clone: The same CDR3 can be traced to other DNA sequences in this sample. The CDR3 DNA is TGCGCCAGCTCCGGGACAGGGAACACCGGGGAGCTGTTTTTT. It yields the protein CASSGTGNTGELFF. This rearrangement joins TRBV10-1 to TRBJ2-2, with 8 bases aligning to TRBD1. CDR1 is WNHNN and CDR2 is SYGVQD in the germline V gene (reference sequence). With 8 bases clipped from V and 1 base from J, the junction kept 3 bases outside the gene matches. The CDR3 loop spans 14 amino acids.

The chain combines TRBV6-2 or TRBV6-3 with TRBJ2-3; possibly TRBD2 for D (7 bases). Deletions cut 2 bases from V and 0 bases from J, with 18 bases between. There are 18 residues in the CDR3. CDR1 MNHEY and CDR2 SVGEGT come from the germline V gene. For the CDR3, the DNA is TGTGCCAGCAGTTACCTGGCGGGGGCAGGGGCAAGCACAGATACGCAGTATTTT. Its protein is CASSYLAGAGASTDTQYF.

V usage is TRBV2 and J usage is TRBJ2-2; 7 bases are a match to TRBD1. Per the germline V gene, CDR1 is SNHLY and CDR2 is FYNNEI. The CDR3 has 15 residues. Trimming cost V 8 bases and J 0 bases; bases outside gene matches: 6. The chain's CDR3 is CASATGTANTGELFF. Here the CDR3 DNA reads TGTGCCAGCGCCACCGGGACAGCGAACACCGGGGAGCTGTTTTTT.

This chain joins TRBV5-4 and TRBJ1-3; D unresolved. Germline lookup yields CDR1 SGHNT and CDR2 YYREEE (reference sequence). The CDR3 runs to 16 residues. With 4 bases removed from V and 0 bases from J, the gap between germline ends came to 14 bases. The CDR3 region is CASSPGGRRSGNTIYF. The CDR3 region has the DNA TGTGCCAGCAGCCCTGGAGGCAGGCGCTCTGGAAACACCATATATTTT.

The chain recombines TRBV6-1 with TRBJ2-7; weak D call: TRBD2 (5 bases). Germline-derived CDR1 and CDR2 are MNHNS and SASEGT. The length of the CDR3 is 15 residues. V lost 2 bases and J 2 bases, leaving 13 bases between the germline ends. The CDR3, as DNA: TGTGCCAGCAGTGAACCCGGGGTTGGGACCTACGAGCAGTACGTC. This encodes CASSEPGVGTYEQYV.

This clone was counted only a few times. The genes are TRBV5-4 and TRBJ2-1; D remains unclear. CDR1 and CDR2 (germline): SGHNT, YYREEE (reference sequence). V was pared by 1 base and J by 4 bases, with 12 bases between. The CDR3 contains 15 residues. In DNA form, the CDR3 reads TGTGCCAGCAGCTTGAAGGCAGGAATTTACAATGAGCAGTTCTTC. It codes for CASSLKAGIYNEQFF.

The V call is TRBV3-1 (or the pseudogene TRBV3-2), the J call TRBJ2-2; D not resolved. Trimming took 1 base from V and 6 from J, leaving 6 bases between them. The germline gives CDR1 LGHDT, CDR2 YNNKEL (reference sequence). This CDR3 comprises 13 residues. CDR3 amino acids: CASSQVYPGELFF. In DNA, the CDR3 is TGTGCCAGCAGCCAAGTATATCCCGGGGAGCTGTTTTTT.

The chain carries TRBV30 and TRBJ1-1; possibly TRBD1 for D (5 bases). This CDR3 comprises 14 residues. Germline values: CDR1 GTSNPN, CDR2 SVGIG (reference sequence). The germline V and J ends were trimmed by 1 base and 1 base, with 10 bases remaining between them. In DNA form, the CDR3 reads TGTGCCTGGAGTGCTGGAACAGGGAACACTGAAGCTTTCTTT. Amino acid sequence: CAWSAGTGNTEAFF.

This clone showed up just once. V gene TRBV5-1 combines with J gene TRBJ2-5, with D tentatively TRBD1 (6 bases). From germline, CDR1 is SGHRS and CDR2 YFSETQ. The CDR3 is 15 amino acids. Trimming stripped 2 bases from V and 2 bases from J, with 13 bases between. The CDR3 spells CASSFETGMQETQYF. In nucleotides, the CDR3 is TGCGCCAGCAGCTTCGAGACAGGAATGCAAGAGACCCAGTACTTC. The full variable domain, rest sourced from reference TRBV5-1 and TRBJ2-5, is KAGVTQTPRYLIKTRGQQVTLSCSPISGHRSVSWYQQTPGQGLQFLFEYFSETQRNKGNFPGRFSGRQFSNSRSEMNVSTLELGDSALYLCASSFETGMQETQYFGPGTRLLVL.

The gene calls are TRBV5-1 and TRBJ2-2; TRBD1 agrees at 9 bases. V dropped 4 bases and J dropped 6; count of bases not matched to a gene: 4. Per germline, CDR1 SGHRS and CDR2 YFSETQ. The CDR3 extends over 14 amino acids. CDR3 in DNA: TGCGCCAGCAGCCGGGACAGGGAAGCCGGGGAGCTGTTTTTT. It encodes CASSRDREAGELFF.

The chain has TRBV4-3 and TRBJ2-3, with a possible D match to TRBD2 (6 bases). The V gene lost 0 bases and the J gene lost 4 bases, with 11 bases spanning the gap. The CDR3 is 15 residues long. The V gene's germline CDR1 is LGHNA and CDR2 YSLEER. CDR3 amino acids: CASSQEAGLSDTQYF. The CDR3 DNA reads TGCGCCAGCAGCCAAGAAGCGGGCTTGTCAGATACGCAGTATTTT.

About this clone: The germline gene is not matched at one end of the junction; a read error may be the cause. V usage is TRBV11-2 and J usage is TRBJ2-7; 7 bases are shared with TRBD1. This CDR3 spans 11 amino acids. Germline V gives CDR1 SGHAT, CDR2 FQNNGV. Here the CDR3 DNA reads TGTGCCAGCAGCCACGACAGGGTGCGAGACTTC. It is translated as CASSHDRVRDF.

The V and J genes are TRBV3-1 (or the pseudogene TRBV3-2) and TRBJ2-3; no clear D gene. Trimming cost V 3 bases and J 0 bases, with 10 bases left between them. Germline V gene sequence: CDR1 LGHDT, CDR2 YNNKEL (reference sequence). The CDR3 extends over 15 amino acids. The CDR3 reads CASSHDTYSTDTQYF. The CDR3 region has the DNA TGTGCCAGCAGCCACGACACGTACAGCACAGATACGCAGTATTTT.

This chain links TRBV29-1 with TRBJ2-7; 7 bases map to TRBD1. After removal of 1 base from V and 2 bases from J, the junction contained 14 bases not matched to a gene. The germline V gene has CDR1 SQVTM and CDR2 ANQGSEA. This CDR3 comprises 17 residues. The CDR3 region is CSVEGKYPGGFTYEQYF. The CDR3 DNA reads TGCAGCGTTGAAGGGAAATACCCAGGGGGTTTTACCTACGAGCAGTACTTC.

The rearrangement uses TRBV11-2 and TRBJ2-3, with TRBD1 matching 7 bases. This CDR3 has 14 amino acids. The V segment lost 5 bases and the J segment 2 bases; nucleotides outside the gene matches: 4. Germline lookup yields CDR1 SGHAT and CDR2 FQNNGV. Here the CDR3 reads CASSTDRDTDTQYF. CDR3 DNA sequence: TGTGCCAGCAGCACCGACAGGGACACAGATACGCAGTATTTT. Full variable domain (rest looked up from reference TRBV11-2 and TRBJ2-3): EAGVAQSPRYKIIEKRQSVAFWCNPISGHATLYWYQQILGQGPKLLIQFQNNGVVDDSQLPKDRFSAERLKGVDSTLKIQPAKLEDSAVYLCASSTDRDTDTQYFGPGTRLTVL.

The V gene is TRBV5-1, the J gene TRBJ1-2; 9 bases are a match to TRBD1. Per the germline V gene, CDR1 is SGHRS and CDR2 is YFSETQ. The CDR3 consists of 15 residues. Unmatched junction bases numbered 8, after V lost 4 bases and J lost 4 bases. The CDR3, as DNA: TGCGCCAGCAGCCCTGGGACAGGGACCGCCTATGGCTACACCTTC. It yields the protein CASSPGTGTAYGYTF.

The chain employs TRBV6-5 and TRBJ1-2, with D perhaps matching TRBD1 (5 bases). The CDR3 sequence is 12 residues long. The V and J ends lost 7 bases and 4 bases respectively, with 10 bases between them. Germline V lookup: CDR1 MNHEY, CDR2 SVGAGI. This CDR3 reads CASTRTSYGYTF. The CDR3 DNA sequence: TGTGCCAGCACCCGGACAAGCTATGGCTACACCTTC.

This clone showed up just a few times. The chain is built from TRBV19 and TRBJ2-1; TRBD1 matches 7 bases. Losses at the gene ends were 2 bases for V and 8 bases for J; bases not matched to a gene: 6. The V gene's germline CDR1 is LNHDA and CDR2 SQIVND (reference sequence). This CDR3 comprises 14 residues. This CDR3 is CASSITGVPHEQFF. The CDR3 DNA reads TGTGCCAGTAGTATAACAGGGGTTCCCCATGAGCAGTTCTTC.

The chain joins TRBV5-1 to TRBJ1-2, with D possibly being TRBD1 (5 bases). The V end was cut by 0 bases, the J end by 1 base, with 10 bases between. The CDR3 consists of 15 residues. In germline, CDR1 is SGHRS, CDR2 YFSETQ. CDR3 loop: CASSLVPGHNYGYTF. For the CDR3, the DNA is TGCGCCAGCAGCTTGGTTCCAGGGCATAACTATGGCTACACCTTC.

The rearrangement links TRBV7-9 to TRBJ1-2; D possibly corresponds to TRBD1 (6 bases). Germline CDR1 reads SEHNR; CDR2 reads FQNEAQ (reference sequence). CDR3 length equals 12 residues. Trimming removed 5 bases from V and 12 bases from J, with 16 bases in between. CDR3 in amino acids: CASSLSTGVNTF. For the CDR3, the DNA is TGTGCCAGCAGCCTCTCGACAGGAGTCAACACCTTC.

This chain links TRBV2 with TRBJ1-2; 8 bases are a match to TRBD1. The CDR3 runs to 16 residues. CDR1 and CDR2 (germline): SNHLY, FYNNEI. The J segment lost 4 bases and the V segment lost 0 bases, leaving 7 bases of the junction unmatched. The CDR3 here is CASSEAGGQGSYGYTF. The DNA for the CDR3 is TGTGCCAGCAGTGAAGCGGGAGGACAGGGAAGCTATGGCTACACCTTC.

The CDR3 sequence: CASSSTTGGHNEQFF. CDR3 nucleotide sequence: TGTGCCAGCAGTTCAACGACGGGGGGCCATAATGAGCAGTTCTTC. The V call is TRBV6-2 or TRBV6-3, the J call TRBJ2-1; weak D call: TRBD2 (7 bases). Germline loops: CDR1 MNHEY, CDR2 SVGEGT. The CDR3 has 15 amino acids. Deletions cut 4 bases from V and 7 bases from J, with 17 bases between.

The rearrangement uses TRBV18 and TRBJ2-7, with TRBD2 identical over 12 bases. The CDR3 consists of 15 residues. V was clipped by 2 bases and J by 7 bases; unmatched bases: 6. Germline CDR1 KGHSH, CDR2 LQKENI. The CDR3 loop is CASSPNGLAGSEQYF. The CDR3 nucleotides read TGTGCCAGCTCACCAAATGGACTAGCGGGGTCGGAGCAGTACTTC.

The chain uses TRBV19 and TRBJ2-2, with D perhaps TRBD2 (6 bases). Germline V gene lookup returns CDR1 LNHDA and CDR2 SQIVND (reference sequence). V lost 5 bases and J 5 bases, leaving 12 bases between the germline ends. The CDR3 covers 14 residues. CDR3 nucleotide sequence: TGTGCCAGTAGTCCCGGCGGAGGGACCGGGGAGCTGTTTTTT. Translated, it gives CASSPGGGTGELFF.

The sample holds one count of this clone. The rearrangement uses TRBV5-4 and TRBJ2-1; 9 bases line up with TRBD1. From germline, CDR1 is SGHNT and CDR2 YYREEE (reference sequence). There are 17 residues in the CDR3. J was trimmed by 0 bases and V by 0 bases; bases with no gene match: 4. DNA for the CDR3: TGTGCCAGCAGCTTGGGGGGGGGACAGGGCTCCTACAATGAGCAGTTCTTC. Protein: CASSLGGGQGSYNEQFF.

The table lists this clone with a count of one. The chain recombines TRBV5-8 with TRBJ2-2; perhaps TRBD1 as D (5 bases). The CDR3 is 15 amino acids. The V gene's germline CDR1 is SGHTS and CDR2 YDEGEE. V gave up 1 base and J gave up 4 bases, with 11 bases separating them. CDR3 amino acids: CASSLRGRRTGELFF. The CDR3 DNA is TGTGCCAGCAGCTTGAGGGGCCGGCGCACCGGGGAGCTGTTTTTT. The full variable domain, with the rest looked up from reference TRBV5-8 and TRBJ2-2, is EAGVTQSPTHLIKTRGQQATLRCSPISGHTSVYWYQQALGLGLQFLLWYDEGEERNRGNFPPRFSGRQFPNYSSELNVNALELEDSALYLCASSLRGRRTGELFFGEGSRLTVL.

The CDR3 protein is CASSFQMNTEAFF. The CDR3, as DNA: TGCGCCAGCTCCTTTCAGATGAACACTGAAGCTTTCTTT. The chain recombines TRBV5-1 with TRBJ1-1; D ambiguous. V was cut by 7 bases and J by 0 bases, with 10 bases left in between. Germline V lookup: CDR1 SGHRS, CDR2 YFSETQ. CDR3 length equals 13 residues.

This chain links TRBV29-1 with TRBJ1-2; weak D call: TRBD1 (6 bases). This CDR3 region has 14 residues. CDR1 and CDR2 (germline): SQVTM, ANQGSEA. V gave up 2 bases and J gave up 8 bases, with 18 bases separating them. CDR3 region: CSVEFSGGPGGYTF. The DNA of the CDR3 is TGCAGCGTTGAATTTTCTGGGGGCCCGGGGGGCTACACCTTC.

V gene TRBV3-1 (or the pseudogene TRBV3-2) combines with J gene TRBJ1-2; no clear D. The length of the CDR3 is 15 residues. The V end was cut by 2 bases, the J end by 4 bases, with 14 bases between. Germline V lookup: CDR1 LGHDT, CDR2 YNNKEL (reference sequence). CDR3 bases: TGTGCCAGCAGCCAATTTGGGTCTGCAGGCTATGGCTACACCTTC. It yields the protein CASSQFGSAGYGYTF.